The 30 T cell receptor beta chains given below trace back to one sample, sequenced in a study of T cells expressing NK-cell markers. Reanalyzing the 5' RACE reads, TCRdb keeps one entry per CDR3 protein, without DNA. The ten most abundant clones cover under 1.5% of a sample with about half a million distinct CDR3 sequences. Input material: blood T cells: a sorted CD56 or NKG2C T cell subset, CD4+ or CD8+ T cells, or bulk PBMC T cells (not recorded which). These receptors were obtained from a woman aged 50 to 65 in good health.

The rearrangement links TRBV7-3 to TRBJ1-2; TCRdb's D call of TRBD1 is untestable without DNA. The CDR3 is 13 residues long. CDR1 and CDR2 (germline): SGHTA, FQGTGA. CDR3 sequence reads: CASGTSGGYGYTF.

CDR3 amino acids: CASRPGRMNTEAFF. V is TRBV12-3 or TRBV12-4 and J is TRBJ1-1; the D gene TCRdb calls, TRBD1, cannot be checked with no DNA. CDR3 length: 14 amino acids.

This chain connects TRBV5-1 to TRBJ2-7; the TCRdb call, TRBD2, lacks DNA for checking. The CDR3 runs to 14 residues. Germline values: CDR1 SGHRS, CDR2 YFSETQ. This chain's CDR3 is CASKGLAGSYEQYF.

The chain carries TRBV7-9 and TRBJ2-6. The CDR3 has 18 amino acids. Germline CDR1 reads SEHNR; CDR2 reads FQNEAQ (reference sequence). The chain's CDR3 is CASSLASTSVSGANVLTF.

The V call is TRBV29-1, the J call TRBJ2-7; no DNA is available, so the TRBD2 call from TCRdb remains unchecked. CDR1 is SQVTM and CDR2 is ANQGSEA in the germline V gene. There are 15 residues in the CDR3. The CDR3 reads CSVSHGLAGGSEQYF.

Here the CDR3 reads CASRNPTRGWANEQFF. The gene calls are TRBV5-7 and TRBJ2-1; TCRdb indicates TRBD2, and absent DNA this call remains unverified. TRBV5-7 has ORF status, its function being uncertain. The CDR3 has 16 amino acids.

This chain joins TRBV19 and TRBJ2-6; TCRdb gives TRBD1 as the D gene, but with no DNA this cannot be confirmed. CDR1 LNHDA and CDR2 SQIVND come from the germline V gene (reference sequence). The CDR3 has 16 amino acids. The CDR3 spells CASSITLGSGANVLTF. The whole variable domain, filled in from reference TRBV19 and TRBJ2-6, reads DGGITQSPKYLFRKEGQNVTLSCEQNLNHDAMYWYRQDPGQGLRLIYYSQIVNDFQKGDIAEGYSVSREKKESFPLTVTSAQKNPTAFYLCASSITLGSGANVLTFGAGSRLTVL.

This chain joins TRBV5-5 and TRBJ1-1. CDR1 and CDR2 (germline): SGHKS, YYEKEE (reference sequence). The CDR3 is 12 residues long. CDR3 region: CASSLASVGAFF.

V is TRBV5-1 and J is TRBJ2-7. CDR3 size: 11 residues. Germline lookup yields CDR1 SGHRS and CDR2 YFSETQ. CDR3 sequence reads: CASSTFNEQYF.

The genes are TRBV6-2 or TRBV6-3 and TRBJ1-4; TCRdb indicates TRBD1, and absent DNA this call remains unverified. The CDR3 spans 12 residues. In germline, CDR1 is MNHEY, CDR2 SVGEGT. CDR3 loop: CASRRDSEKLFF.

The chain couples TRBV20-1 to TRBJ1-5; the TCRdb D gene call, TRBD1, has no DNA to confirm it. CDR3 length: 15 residues. Per germline, CDR1 DFQATT and CDR2 SNEGSKA (reference sequence). The CDR3 loop reads CSARVQGASNQPQHF.

V usage is TRBV5-1 and J usage is TRBJ2-1; TCRdb reports TRBD2, a call that lacks DNA to check it against. Per germline, CDR1 SGHRS and CDR2 YFSETQ. The CDR3 extends over 20 amino acids. This CDR3 reads CASSLIFRLAGPSSYNEQFF.

This chain joins TRBV5-1 and TRBJ2-3; without DNA, the TCRdb call of TRBD2 cannot be checked. CDR1 and CDR2 from the germline V gene are SGHRS and YFSETQ. The CDR3 has 15 amino acids. The CDR3 loop is CASSLRAGGRDTQYF.

This chain joins TRBV5-1 and TRBJ1-2; as DNA is missing, the TRBD1 call by TCRdb cannot be tested. This CDR3 is 16 amino acids long. Germline V gene sequence: CDR1 SGHRS, CDR2 YFSETQ. The CDR3 sequence: CASSSLRGQGIHGYTF.

The V gene is TRBV5-1, the J gene TRBJ2-3. The V gene's germline CDR1 is SGHRS and CDR2 YFSETQ. The CDR3 spans 13 residues. The CDR3 reads CASSLETPRRQYF.

The chain carries TRBV11-3 and TRBJ2-2. The CDR3 has 15 amino acids. Germline V CDR1 and CDR2: SGHNT, YENEEA. Here the CDR3 reads CASSSSSAHTGELFF.

This chain connects TRBV18 to TRBJ1-1; TCRdb's D gene call, TRBD1, goes unchecked for lack of DNA. This CDR3 region has 15 residues. CDR1 and CDR2 (germline): KGHSH, LQKENI. CDR3: CASSPVRGSDTEAFF.

The CDR3 here is CASRRESSNEQFF. The gene calls are TRBV12-3 or TRBV12-4 and TRBJ2-1; TCRdb indicates TRBD2, and absent DNA this call remains unverified. The CDR3 contains 13 residues.

The CDR3 here is CSEVGPRCQPQHF. The genes are TRBV20-1 and TRBJ1-5. The CDR3 runs 13 residues. In germline, CDR1 is DFQATT, CDR2 SNEGSKA (reference sequence).

The chain joins TRBV3-1 to TRBJ2-1. This CDR3 region has 13 residues. Looked up from germline, CDR1 is LGHDT and CDR2 is YNNKEL (reference sequence). CDR3 region: CASSQWKDNEQFF.

The chain recombines TRBV6-2 or TRBV6-3 with TRBJ2-1; TCRdb's assignment of TRBD1 cannot be checked, as there is no DNA. CDR3 length: 16 residues. CDR1 and CDR2 from the germline V gene are MNHEY and SVGEGT. The CDR3 is CASSPQPPTIANEQFF.

This CDR3 is CASSLSVVRGEAFF. The V gene is TRBV27, the J gene TRBJ1-1; checking the TCRdb D call of TRBD1 is not possible without DNA. The CDR3 loop spans 14 amino acids. Germline V gives CDR1 MNHEY, CDR2 SMNVEV (reference sequence).

The CDR3 sequence is CASSPRTGNTGELFF. This chain joins TRBV5-1 and TRBJ2-2; without DNA, the TCRdb call of TRBD1 cannot be checked. CDR3 length: 15 residues. Germline CDR1 is SGHRS and CDR2 is YFSETQ.

The rearrangement joins TRBV10-3 to TRBJ1-1; TCRdb's D call of TRBD1 is untestable without DNA. This CDR3 has 13 residues. In germline, CDR1 is ENHRY, CDR2 SYGVKD. This chain's CDR3 is CAIQQGAYTEAFF.

This chain connects TRBV24-1 to TRBJ2-1; TCRdb gives TRBD1 as the D gene, but with no DNA this cannot be confirmed. Germline CDR1 is KGHDR and CDR2 is SFDVKD. The CDR3 contains 16 residues. This CDR3 reads CATSDPTPDTGTEQFF.

The V call is TRBV20-1, the J call TRBJ1-3; TCRdb gives TRBD1 as the D gene, but with no DNA this cannot be confirmed. The CDR3 has 13 amino acids. The germline gives CDR1 DFQATT, CDR2 SNEGSKA (reference sequence). CDR3 region: CSASPEQGNTIYF.

The genes are TRBV12-3 or TRBV12-4 and TRBJ2-2; TCRdb returns TRBD1, unconfirmable since there is no DNA. The CDR3 totals 15 residues. The CDR3 is CASRPGRRGPGELFF.

The chain carries TRBV20-1 and TRBJ2-1; TCRdb outputs TRBD2, but without DNA this stays unchecked. This CDR3 spans 17 amino acids. The germline V gene encodes CDR1 DFQATT and CDR2 SNEGSKA (reference sequence). CDR3 loop: CSAIRMGGLAGDWEQFF.

The chain combines TRBV19 with TRBJ1-1; absent DNA, TCRdb's TRBD1 call cannot be checked. This CDR3 contains 12 residues. Germline loops: CDR1 LNHDA, CDR2 SQIVND (reference sequence). CDR3 in amino acids: CASRGVGTEAFF.

The genes are TRBV11-2 and TRBJ1-2; checking the TCRdb D call of TRBD1 is not possible without DNA. The CDR3 has 16 residues. In germline, CDR1 is SGHAT, CDR2 FQNNGV. This CDR3 reads CASSLRTGGKSYGYTF.